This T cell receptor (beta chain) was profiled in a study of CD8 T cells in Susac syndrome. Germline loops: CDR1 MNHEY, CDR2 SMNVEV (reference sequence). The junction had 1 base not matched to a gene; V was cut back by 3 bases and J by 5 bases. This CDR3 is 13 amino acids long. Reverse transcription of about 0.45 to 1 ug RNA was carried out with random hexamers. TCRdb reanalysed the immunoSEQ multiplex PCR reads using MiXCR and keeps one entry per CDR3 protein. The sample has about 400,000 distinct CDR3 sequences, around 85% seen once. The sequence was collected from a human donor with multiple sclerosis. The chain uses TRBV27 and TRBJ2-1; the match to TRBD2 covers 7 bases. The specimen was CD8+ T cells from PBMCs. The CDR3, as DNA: TGTGCCAGCAGTTTTACTAGCGACAATGAGCAGTTCTTC. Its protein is CASSFTSDNEQFF.